This T cell receptor beta chain was captured in a study of Ad26.COV2.S vaccination and SARS-CoV-2 variants. V lost 6 bases and J lost 3, with 21 bases in between. Germline lookup yields CDR1 WSHSY and CDR2 SAAADI. This CDR3 region has 16 residues. The assay was immunoSEQ multiplex PCR, and TCRdb's table has in-frame clones only and misses some. The top ten hold roughly 3.9% of the sample, which has about 350,000 clones, about 91% seen once. This sample comprised peripheral blood, obtained after recovery from COVID-19. The receptor was derived from a human donor who had recovered from COVID-19. This chain joins TRBV10-2 and TRBJ2-7; the D gene could be TRBD1 or TRBD2 (5 bases each). CDR3: CASSLGDLPPFYEQYF. As DNA, the CDR3 is TGCGCCAGCAGCCTAGGGGACCTCCCCCCTTTCTACGAGCAGTACTTC.